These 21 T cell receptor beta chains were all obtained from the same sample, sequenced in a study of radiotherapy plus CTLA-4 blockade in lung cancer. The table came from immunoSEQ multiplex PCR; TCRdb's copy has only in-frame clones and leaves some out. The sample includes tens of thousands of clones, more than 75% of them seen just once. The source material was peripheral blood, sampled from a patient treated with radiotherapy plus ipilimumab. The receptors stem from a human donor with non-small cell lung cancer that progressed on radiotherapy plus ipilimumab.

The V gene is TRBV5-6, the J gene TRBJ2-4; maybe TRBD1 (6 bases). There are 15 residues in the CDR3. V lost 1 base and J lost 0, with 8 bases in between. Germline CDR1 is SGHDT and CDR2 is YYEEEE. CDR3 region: CASSLWDIAKNIQYF. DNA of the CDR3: TGTGCCAGCAGCTTGTGGGACATAGCCAAAAACATTCAGTACTTC.

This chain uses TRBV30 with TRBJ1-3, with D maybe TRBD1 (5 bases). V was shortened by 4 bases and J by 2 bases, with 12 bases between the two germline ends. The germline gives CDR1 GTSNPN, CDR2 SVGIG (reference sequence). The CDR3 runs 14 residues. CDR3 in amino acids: CAWKRGAPGNTIYF. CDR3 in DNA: TGTGCCTGGAAGCGAGGGGCTCCTGGAAACACCATATATTTT.

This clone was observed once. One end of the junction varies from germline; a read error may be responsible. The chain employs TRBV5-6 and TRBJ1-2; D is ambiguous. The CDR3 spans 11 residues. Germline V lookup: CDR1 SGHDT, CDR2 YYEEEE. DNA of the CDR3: TGTGCCAGCAGCTTGGTCTTGGAAGCGAGCTTC. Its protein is CASSLVLEASF.

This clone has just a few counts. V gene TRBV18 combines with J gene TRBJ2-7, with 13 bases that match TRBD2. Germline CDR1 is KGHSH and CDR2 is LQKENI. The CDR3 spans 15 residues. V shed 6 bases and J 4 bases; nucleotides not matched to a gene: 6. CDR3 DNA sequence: TGTGCCAGCTCTTCCGGGACTAGCGGGGTATACGAGCAGTACTTC. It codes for CASSSGTSGVYEQYF.

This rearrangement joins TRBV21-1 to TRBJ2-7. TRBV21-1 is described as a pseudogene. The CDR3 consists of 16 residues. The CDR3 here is CASSKAYRTESYEQYF. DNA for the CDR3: TGTGCCAGCAGCAAAGCTTACCGCACGGAATCCTACGAGCAGTACTTC.

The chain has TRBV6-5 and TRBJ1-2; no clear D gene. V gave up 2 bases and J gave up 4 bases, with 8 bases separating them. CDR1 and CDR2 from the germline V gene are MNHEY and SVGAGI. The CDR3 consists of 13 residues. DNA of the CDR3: TGTGCCAGCAGTTACGAGGTCGGCTATGGCTACACCTTC. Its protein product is CASSYEVGYGYTF.

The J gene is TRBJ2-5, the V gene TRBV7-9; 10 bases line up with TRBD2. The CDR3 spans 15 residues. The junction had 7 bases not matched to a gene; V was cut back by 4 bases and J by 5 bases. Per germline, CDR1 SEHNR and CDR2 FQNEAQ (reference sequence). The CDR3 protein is CASSSGAGGRETQYF. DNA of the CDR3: TGTGCCAGCAGCTCGGGAGCGGGGGGGCGCGAGACCCAGTACTTC.

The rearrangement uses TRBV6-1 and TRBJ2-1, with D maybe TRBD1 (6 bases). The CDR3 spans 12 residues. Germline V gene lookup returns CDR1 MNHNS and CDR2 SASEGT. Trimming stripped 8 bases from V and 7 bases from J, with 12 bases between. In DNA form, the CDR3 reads TGTGCCAGCGGGACATCGGTAAATGAGCAGTTCTTC. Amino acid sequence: CASGTSVNEQFF.

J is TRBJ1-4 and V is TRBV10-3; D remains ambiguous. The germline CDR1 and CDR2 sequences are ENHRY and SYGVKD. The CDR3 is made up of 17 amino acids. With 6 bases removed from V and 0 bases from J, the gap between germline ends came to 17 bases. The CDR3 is CAISPDPISSTNEKLFF. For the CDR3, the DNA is TGTGCCATCAGCCCGGACCCCATTTCATCAACTAATGAAAAACTGTTTTTT.

The CDR3 region is CASSLRDGRDSPLHF. The CDR3 DNA sequence: TGTGCCAGCAGTTTACGGGACGGGCGGGATTCACCCCTCCACTTT. The chain employs TRBV28 and TRBJ1-6, with TRBD1 as a possible D gene (5 bases). This CDR3 has 15 amino acids. V shed 2 bases and J shed 8 bases, with 13 bases lying between them. In germline, CDR1 is MDHEN, CDR2 SYDVKM.

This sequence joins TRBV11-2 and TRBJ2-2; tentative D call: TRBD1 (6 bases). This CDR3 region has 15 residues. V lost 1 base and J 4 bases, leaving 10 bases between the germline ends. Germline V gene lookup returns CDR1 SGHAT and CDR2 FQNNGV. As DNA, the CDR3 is TGTGCCAGCAGCTTAGTCAGGGGCCCCACCGGGGAGCTGTTTTTT. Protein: CASSLVRGPTGELFF. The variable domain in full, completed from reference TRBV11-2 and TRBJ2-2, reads EAGVAQSPRYKIIEKRQSVAFWCNPISGHATLYWYQQILGQGPKLLIQFQNNGVVDDSQLPKDRFSAERLKGVDSTLKIQPAKLEDSAVYLCASSLVRGPTGELFFGEGSRLTVL.

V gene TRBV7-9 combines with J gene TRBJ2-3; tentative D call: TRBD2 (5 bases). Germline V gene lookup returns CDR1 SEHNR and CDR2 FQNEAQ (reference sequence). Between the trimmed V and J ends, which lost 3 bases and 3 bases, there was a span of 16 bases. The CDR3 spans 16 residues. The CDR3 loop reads CASSLRAAWSTDTQYF. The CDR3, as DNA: TGTGCCAGCAGCTTGAGAGCGGCCTGGTCTACAGATACGCAGTATTTT.

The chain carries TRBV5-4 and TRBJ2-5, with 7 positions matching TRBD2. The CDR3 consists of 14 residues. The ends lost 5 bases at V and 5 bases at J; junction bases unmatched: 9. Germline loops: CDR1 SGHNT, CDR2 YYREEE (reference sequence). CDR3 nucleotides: TGTGCCAGCAGAATGGGAGGGGCCCCGGAGACCCAGTACTTC. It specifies CASRMGGAPETQYF.

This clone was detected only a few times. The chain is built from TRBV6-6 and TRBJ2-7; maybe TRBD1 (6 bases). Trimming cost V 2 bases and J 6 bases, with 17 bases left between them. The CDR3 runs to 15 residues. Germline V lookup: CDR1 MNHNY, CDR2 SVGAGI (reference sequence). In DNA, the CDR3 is TGTGCCAGCAGTTACGCTACCCTTACAGGGAGCGAGCAGTACTTC. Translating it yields CASSYATLTGSEQYF.

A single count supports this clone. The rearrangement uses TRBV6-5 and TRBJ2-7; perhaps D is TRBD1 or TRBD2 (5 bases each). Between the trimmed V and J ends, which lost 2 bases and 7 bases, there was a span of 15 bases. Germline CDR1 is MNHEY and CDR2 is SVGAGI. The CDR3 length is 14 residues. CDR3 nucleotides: TGTGCCAGCAGTTACGAGGGACGGTCCCTAGAGCAGTACTTC. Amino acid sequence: CASSYEGRSLEQYF.

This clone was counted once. CDR3 in amino acids: CASSEPVGDTQYF. The CDR3 DNA follows: TGTGCCAGCAGTGAGCCAGTGGGCGATACGCAGTATTTT. The V gene is TRBV6-1, the J gene TRBJ2-3; D unresolved. V dropped 3 bases and J dropped 6 bases, with 10 bases sitting between them. This CDR3 contains 13 residues. In germline, CDR1 is MNHNS, CDR2 SASEGT.

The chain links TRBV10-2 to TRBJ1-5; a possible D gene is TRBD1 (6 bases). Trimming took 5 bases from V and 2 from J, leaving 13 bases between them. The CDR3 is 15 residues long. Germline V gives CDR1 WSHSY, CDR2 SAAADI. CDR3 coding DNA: TGCGCCAGCAGTTCAGGGGCTGAGGGCAATCAGCCCCAGCATTTT. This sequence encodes CASSSGAEGNQPQHF.

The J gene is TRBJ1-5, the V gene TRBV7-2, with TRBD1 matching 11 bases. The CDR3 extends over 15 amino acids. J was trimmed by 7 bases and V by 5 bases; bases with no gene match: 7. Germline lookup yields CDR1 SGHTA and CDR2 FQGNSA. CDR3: CASSPGQGASQPQHF. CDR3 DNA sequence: TGTGCCAGCAGCCCCGGACAGGGGGCAAGCCAGCCCCAGCATTTT.

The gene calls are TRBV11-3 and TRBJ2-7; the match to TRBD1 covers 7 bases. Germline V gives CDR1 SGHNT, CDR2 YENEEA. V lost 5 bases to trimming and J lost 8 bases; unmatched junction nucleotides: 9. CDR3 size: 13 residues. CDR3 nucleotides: TGTGCCAGCAGCCAAGGGACAGCTGGTAAGCAGTACTTC. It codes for CASSQGTAGKQYF.

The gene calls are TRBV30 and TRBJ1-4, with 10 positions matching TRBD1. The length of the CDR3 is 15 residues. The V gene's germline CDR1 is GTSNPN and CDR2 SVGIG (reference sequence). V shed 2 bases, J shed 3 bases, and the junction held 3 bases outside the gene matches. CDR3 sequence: CAWSRGQGANEKLFF. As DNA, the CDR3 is TGTGCCTGGAGTCGAGGACAGGGGGCTAATGAAAAACTGTTTTTT.

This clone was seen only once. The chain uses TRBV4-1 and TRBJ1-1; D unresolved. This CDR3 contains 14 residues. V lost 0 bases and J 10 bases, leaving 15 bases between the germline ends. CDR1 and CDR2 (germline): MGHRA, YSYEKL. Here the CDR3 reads CASSQELGQLGAFF. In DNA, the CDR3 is TGCGCCAGCAGCCAAGAATTGGGTCAATTGGGAGCTTTCTTT.